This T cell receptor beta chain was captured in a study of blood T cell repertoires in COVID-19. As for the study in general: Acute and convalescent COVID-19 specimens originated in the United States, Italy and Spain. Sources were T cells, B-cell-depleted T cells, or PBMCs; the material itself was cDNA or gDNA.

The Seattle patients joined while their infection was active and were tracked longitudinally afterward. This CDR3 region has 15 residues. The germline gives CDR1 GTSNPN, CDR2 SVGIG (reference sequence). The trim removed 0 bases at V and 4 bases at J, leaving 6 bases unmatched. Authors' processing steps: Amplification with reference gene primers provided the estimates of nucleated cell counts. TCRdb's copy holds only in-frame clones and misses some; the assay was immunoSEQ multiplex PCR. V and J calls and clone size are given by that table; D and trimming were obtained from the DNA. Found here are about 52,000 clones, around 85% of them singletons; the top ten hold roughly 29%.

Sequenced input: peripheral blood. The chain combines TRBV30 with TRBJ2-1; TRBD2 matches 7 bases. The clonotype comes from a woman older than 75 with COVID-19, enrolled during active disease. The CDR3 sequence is CAWSVGAGAYNEQFF. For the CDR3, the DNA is TGTGCCTGGAGTGTAGGGGCGGGAGCATACAATGAGCAGTTCTTC.